Each of the 13 T cell receptor beta chains below was sequenced from the same sample in a study of CD8 T cells in Susac syndrome. Reverse transcription of 0.5 to 1 ug RNA was performed with random hexamers. TCRdb itself ran the immunoSEQ multiplex PCR reads through MiXCR, one entry per CDR3 protein. Among roughly 130,000 distinct CDR3 sequences listed, around 96% were seen once. The source material was CD4+ T cells from PBMCs. These receptors were collected from a human donor with Susac syndrome.

CDR3: CSARLGLNTGELFF. The CDR3 DNA reads as TGCAGTGCTAGACTAGGCCTGAACACCGGGGAGCTGTTTTTT. The genes are TRBV20-1 and TRBJ2-2; D not resolved. V was cut by 2 bases and J by 1 base, with 8 bases left in between. Looked up from germline, CDR1 is DFQATT and CDR2 is SNEGSKA (reference sequence). The CDR3 has 14 residues.

This clonotype appeared a single time. The rearrangement links TRBV5-1 to TRBJ2-1; D might be TRBD1 or TRBD2, each matching 5 bases. V dropped 5 bases and J dropped 0 bases, with 12 bases sitting between them. The CDR3 runs 15 residues. Germline CDR1 is SGHRS and CDR2 is YFSETQ. CDR3 bases: TGCGCCAGCAGGGCCGGGACCCGCTCCTACAATGAGCAGTTCTTC. This sequence encodes CASRAGTRSYNEQFF.

CDR3 in amino acids: CASSQSRTEQFF. The CDR3 DNA sequence: TGTGCCAGCAGTCAATCCAGGACTGAGCAGTTCTTC. This chain uses TRBV3-1 with TRBJ2-1; D is unresolved. The CDR3 sequence is 12 residues long. Germline CDR1 and CDR2: LGHDT and YNNKEL (reference sequence). V lost 6 bases, J lost 9 bases, and 12 bases lay in between.

This chain uses TRBV7-9 with TRBJ2-7; 8 nucleotides agree with TRBD1. The germline V gene has CDR1 SEHNR and CDR2 FQNEAQ (reference sequence). With 8 bases clipped from V and 2 bases from J, the junction kept 8 bases outside the gene matches. The CDR3 totals 14 residues. The CDR3 spells CASQRTGSAYEQYF. For the CDR3, the DNA is TGTGCCAGCCAGCGGACAGGGAGCGCCTACGAGCAGTACTTC.

This sequence joins TRBV6-2 or TRBV6-3 and TRBJ2-7, with 9 nucleotides matching TRBD2. The CDR3 consists of 14 residues. CDR1 and CDR2 (germline): MNHEY, SVGEGT. With 6 bases clipped from V and 5 bases from J, the junction kept 8 bases outside the gene matches. The CDR3 nucleotides are TGTGCCAGCAGACGGCGGGAGGGCCCCCACGAGCAGTACTTC. Encoded protein: CASRRREGPHEQYF.

The V call is TRBV6-6, the J call TRBJ2-2; D call uncertain. CDR3 size: 14 residues. CDR1 and CDR2 from the germline V gene are MNHNY and SVGAGI (reference sequence). Trimming stripped 2 bases from V and 2 bases from J, with 6 bases between. CDR3 nucleotides: TGTGCCAGCAGTTACGTCTCAAACACCGGGGAGCTGTTTTTT. This translates into CASSYVSNTGELFF.

The chain employs TRBV2 and TRBJ1-5; D perhaps matches TRBD1 (5 bases). The CDR3 has 14 amino acids. CDR1 is SNHLY and CDR2 is FYNNEI in the germline V gene. Trimming shortened V by 4 bases and J by 2 bases, and 9 bases separated the two germline ends. The CDR3, as DNA: TGTGCCAGCAGTGCACGGGGCGGCAATCAGCCCCAGCATTTT. Residues: CASSARGGNQPQHF.

CDR3: CASSLQGTFNYGYTF. The DNA of the CDR3 is TGTGCCAGCAGTTTACAAGGGACCTTTAACTATGGCTACACCTTC. The V call is TRBV27, the J call TRBJ1-2; possible D gene TRBD1, 5 bases. Deletions cut 2 bases from V and 1 base from J, with 11 bases between. Germline loops: CDR1 MNHEY, CDR2 SMNVEV (reference sequence). This CDR3 contains 15 residues.

This chain connects TRBV7-2 to TRBJ2-7; TRBD2 matches at 9 bases. CDR1 is SGHTA, CDR2 FQGNSA, per germline. CDR3 length equals 15 residues. J was trimmed by 7 bases and V by 5 bases; bases with no gene match: 12. CDR3 DNA: TGTGCCAGCAGCACTGAGGTAGCGGGAGCTCGGGAGCAGTACTTC. Protein product: CASSTEVAGAREQYF.

V usage is TRBV20-1 and J usage is TRBJ2-7; 9 nucleotides agree with TRBD2. Germline CDR1 DFQATT, CDR2 SNEGSKA (reference sequence). J lost 2 bases, V lost 1 base, and 9 bases had no gene match. The CDR3 consists of 16 residues. CDR3 in DNA: TGCAGTGCTAGAGGGGTTGCTGAGCGGGGGGCCTACGAGCAGTACTTC. This gives the protein CSARGVAERGAYEQYF.

The chain employs TRBV28 and TRBJ2-5; TRBD1 is a possible D gene (6 bases). The CDR3 totals 12 residues. The V end was cut by 10 bases, the J end by 7 bases, with 16 bases between. CDR1 is MDHEN and CDR2 is SYDVKM in the germline V gene. The CDR3 DNA reads as TGTGCCACCCGGGACACCTACTGGACCCAGTACTTC. This sequence encodes CATRDTYWTQYF.

The chain carries TRBV9 and TRBJ2-1; TRBD2 agrees at 10 bases. CDR1 is SGDLS and CDR2 is YYNGEE in the germline V gene. The CDR3 extends over 15 amino acids. After removal of 3 bases from V and 4 bases from J, the junction contained 4 bases not matched to a gene. The CDR3 spells CASSEVAGGYNEQFF. Here the CDR3 DNA reads TGTGCCAGCAGCGAGGTAGCGGGAGGTTACAATGAGCAGTTCTTC.

The chain couples TRBV11-2 to TRBJ1-2; D unclear. CDR3 size: 14 residues. Trimming removed 1 base from V and 4 bases from J, with 10 bases in between. Germline CDR1 and CDR2: SGHAT and FQNNGV. CDR3 sequence (DNA): TGTGCCAGCAGCTTAGCGGGAGCTTTCTATGGCTACACCTTC. It encodes CASSLAGAFYGYTF.